This T cell receptor (beta chain) stems from a study of T cell responses to AZD1222 COVID-19 vaccine. Concerning this clone itself: Its antigen is not identified.

This table comes from immunoSEQ multiplex PCR, and its TCRdb copy is limited to in-frame clones, with some not included. The table shows 120,000 or so clones, with approximately 90% occurring only once. Study-level findings and limits: Donors were mostly white British, more females; clonal diversity possibly underestimated. When two AZD1222 doses had been given, Spike-specific TCR breadth and depth rose. Spike-spanning, vaccine-associated CD4 TCRs were dominant at 160-218 and 743-854. The repertoires were collected only after the peak T cell response.

CDR1 and CDR2 from the germline V gene are MNHEY and SMNVEV (reference sequence). With 3 bases removed from V and 2 bases from J, the gap between germline ends came to 15 bases. The CDR3 runs 16 residues. Material: peripheral blood, obtained on day 0 of AZD1222 vaccination. The rearrangement joins TRBV27 to TRBJ2-3, with TRBD2 as a possible D gene (7 bases). The TCR originated in an adult in good health. In DNA form, the CDR3 reads TGTGCCAGCAGTTTCCGTGGGGGGGCGAACACAGATACGCAGTATTTT. Its translation is CASSFRGGANTDTQYF.